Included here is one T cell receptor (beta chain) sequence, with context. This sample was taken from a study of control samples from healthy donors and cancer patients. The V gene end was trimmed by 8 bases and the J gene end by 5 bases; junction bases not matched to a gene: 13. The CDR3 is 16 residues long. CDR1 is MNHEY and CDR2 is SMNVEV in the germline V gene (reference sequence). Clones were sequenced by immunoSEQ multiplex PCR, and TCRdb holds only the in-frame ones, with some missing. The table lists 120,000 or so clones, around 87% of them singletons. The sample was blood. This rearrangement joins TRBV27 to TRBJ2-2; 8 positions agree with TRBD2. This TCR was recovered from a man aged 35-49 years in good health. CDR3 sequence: CASQTKSGGRTGELFF. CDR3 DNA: TGTGCCAGCCAGACAAAGAGCGGGGGACGGACCGGGGAGCTGTTTTTT.